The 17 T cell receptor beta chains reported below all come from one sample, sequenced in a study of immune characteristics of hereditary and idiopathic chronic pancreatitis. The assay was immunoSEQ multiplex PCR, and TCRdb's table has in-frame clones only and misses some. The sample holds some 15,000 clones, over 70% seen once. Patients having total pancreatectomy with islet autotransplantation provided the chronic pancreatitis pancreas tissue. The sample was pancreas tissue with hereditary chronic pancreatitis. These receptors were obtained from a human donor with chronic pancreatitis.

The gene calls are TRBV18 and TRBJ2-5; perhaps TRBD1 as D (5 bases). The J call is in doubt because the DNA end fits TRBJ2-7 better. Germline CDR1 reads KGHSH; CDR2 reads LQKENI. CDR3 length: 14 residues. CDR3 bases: TGTGCCAGCTCACCATACCAGGGAAACTACGAGCAGTACTTC. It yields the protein CASSPYQGNYEQYF.

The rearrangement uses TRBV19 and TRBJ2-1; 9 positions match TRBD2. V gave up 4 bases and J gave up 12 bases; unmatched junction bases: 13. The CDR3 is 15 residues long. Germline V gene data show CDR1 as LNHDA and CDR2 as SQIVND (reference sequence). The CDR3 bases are TGTGCCAGTAGTACAGTAACTAGCGGGCCACAGGCGCAGTTCTTC. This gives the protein CASSTVTSGPQAQFF.

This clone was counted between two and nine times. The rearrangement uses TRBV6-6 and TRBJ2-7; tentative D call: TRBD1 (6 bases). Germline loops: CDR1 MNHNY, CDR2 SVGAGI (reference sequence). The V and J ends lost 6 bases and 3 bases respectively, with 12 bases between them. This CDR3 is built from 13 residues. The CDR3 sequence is CASRRDKYYEQYF. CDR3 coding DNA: TGTGCCAGCAGACGGGACAAATACTACGAGCAGTACTTC.

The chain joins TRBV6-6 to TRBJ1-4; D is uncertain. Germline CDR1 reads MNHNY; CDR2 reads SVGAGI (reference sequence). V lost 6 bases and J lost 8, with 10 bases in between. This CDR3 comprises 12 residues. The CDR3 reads CASSRQTEKLFF. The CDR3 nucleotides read TGTGCCAGCAGCCGTCAGACGGAAAAACTGTTTTTT.

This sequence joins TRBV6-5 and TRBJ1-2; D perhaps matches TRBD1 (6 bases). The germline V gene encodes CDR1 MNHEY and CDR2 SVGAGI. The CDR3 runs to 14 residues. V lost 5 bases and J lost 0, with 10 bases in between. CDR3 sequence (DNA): TGTGCCAGCAGTCGGACAGTGGCTAACTATGGCTACACCTTC. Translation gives CASSRTVANYGYTF.

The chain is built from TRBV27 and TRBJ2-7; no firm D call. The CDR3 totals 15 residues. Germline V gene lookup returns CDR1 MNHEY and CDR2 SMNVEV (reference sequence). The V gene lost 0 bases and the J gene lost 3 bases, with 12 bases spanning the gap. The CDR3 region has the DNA TGTGCCAGCAGTTTATCGCGGCTAACCCACTACGAGCAGTACTTC. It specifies CASSLSRLTHYEQYF.

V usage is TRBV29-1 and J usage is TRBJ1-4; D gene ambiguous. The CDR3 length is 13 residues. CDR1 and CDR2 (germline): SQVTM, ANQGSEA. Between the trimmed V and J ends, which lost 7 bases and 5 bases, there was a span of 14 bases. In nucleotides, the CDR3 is TGCAGCGCTACGGCCGGCAACAATGAAAAACTGTTTTTT. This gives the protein CSATAGNNEKLFF.

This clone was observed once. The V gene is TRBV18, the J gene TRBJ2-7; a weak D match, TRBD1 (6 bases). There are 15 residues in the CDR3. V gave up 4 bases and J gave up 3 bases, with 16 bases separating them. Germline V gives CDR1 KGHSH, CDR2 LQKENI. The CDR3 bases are TGTGCCAGCTCACTTGAACAGGGTGTTGGCTACGAGCAGTACTTC. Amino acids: CASSLEQGVGYEQYF.

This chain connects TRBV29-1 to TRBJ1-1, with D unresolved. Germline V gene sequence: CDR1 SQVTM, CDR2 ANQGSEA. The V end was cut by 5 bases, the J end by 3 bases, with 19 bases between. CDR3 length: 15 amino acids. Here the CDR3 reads CSVSGDSGSDTEAFF. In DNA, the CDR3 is TGCAGCGTTAGTGGGGATTCAGGATCGGACACTGAAGCTTTCTTT. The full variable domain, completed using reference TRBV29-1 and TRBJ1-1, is SAVISQKPSRDICQRGTSLTIQCQVDSQVTMMFWYRQQPGQSLTLIATANQGSEATYESGFVIDKFPISRPNLTFSTLTVSNMSPEDSSIYLCSVSGDSGSDTEAFFGQGTRLTVV.

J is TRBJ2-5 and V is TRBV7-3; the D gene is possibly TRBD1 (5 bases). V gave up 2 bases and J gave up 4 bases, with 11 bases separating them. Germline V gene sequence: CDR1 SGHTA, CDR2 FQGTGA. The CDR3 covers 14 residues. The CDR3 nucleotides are TGTGCCAGCAGCTTACAGGGTCCGGGAGAGACCCAGTACTTC. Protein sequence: CASSLQGPGETQYF. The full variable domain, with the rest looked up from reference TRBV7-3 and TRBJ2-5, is GAGVSQTPSNKVTEKGKYVELRCDPISGHTALYWYRQSLGQGPEFLIYFQGTGAADDSGLPNDRFFAVRPEGSVSTLKIQRTERGDSAVYLCASSLQGPGETQYFGPGTRLLVL.

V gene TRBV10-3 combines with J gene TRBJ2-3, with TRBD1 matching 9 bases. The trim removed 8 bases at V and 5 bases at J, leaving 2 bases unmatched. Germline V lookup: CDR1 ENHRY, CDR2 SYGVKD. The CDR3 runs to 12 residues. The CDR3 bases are TGTGCCATCCAGGACAGGGGAGATACGCAGTATTTT. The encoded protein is CAIQDRGDTQYF.

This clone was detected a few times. This chain's CDR3 is CASSPHRGRSNTEAFF. CDR3 nucleotide sequence: TGTGCCAGCAGCCCCCACAGGGGGCGCTCGAACACTGAAGCTTTCTTT. The chain employs TRBV7-9 and TRBJ1-1, with TRBD1 matching 9 bases. CDR1 SEHNR and CDR2 FQNEAQ come from the germline V gene (reference sequence). The V segment lost 5 bases and the J segment 1 base; nucleotides outside the gene matches: 8. The CDR3 extends over 16 amino acids.

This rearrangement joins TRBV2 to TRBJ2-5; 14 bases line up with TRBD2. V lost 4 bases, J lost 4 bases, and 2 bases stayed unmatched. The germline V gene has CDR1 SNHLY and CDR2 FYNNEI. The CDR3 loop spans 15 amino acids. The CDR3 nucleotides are TGTGCCAGCAGTGGGACTAGCGGGAGGTCAGAGACCCAGTACTTC. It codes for CASSGTSGRSETQYF. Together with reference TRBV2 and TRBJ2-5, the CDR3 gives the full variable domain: EPEVTQTPSHQVTQMGQEVILRCVPISNHLYFYWYRQILGQKVEFLVSFYNNEISEKSEIFDDQFSVERPDGSNFTLKIRSTKLEDSAMYFCASSGTSGRSETQYFGPGTRLLVL.

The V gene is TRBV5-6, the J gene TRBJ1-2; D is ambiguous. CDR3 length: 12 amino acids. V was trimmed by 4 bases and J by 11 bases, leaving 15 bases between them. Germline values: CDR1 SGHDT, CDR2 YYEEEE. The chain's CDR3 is CASSLRLLGYTF. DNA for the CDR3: TGTGCCAGCAGCCTAAGGCTCCTGGGGTACACCTTC.

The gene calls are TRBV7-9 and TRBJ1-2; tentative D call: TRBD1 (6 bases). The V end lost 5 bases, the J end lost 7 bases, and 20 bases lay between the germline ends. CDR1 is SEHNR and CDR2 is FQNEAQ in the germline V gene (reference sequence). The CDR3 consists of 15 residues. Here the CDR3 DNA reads TGTGCCAGCAGCCCCGATGGCAGGGGAATTCGTGGCTACACCTTC. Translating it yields CASSPDGRGIRGYTF.

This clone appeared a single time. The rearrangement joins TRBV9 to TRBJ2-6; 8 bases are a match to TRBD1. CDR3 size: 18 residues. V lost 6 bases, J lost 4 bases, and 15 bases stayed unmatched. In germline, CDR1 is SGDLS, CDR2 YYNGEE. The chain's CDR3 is CASNSGTGNLKGANVLTF. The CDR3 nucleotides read TGTGCCAGCAACTCCGGGACAGGCAACCTGAAAGGGGCCAACGTCCTGACTTTC.

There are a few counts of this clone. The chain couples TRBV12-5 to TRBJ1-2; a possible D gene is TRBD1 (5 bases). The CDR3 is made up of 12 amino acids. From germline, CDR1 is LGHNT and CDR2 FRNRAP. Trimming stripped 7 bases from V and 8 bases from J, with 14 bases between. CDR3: CASALGPRGYTF. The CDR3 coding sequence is TGTGCTAGTGCCCTGGGACCCCGGGGCTACACCTTC.